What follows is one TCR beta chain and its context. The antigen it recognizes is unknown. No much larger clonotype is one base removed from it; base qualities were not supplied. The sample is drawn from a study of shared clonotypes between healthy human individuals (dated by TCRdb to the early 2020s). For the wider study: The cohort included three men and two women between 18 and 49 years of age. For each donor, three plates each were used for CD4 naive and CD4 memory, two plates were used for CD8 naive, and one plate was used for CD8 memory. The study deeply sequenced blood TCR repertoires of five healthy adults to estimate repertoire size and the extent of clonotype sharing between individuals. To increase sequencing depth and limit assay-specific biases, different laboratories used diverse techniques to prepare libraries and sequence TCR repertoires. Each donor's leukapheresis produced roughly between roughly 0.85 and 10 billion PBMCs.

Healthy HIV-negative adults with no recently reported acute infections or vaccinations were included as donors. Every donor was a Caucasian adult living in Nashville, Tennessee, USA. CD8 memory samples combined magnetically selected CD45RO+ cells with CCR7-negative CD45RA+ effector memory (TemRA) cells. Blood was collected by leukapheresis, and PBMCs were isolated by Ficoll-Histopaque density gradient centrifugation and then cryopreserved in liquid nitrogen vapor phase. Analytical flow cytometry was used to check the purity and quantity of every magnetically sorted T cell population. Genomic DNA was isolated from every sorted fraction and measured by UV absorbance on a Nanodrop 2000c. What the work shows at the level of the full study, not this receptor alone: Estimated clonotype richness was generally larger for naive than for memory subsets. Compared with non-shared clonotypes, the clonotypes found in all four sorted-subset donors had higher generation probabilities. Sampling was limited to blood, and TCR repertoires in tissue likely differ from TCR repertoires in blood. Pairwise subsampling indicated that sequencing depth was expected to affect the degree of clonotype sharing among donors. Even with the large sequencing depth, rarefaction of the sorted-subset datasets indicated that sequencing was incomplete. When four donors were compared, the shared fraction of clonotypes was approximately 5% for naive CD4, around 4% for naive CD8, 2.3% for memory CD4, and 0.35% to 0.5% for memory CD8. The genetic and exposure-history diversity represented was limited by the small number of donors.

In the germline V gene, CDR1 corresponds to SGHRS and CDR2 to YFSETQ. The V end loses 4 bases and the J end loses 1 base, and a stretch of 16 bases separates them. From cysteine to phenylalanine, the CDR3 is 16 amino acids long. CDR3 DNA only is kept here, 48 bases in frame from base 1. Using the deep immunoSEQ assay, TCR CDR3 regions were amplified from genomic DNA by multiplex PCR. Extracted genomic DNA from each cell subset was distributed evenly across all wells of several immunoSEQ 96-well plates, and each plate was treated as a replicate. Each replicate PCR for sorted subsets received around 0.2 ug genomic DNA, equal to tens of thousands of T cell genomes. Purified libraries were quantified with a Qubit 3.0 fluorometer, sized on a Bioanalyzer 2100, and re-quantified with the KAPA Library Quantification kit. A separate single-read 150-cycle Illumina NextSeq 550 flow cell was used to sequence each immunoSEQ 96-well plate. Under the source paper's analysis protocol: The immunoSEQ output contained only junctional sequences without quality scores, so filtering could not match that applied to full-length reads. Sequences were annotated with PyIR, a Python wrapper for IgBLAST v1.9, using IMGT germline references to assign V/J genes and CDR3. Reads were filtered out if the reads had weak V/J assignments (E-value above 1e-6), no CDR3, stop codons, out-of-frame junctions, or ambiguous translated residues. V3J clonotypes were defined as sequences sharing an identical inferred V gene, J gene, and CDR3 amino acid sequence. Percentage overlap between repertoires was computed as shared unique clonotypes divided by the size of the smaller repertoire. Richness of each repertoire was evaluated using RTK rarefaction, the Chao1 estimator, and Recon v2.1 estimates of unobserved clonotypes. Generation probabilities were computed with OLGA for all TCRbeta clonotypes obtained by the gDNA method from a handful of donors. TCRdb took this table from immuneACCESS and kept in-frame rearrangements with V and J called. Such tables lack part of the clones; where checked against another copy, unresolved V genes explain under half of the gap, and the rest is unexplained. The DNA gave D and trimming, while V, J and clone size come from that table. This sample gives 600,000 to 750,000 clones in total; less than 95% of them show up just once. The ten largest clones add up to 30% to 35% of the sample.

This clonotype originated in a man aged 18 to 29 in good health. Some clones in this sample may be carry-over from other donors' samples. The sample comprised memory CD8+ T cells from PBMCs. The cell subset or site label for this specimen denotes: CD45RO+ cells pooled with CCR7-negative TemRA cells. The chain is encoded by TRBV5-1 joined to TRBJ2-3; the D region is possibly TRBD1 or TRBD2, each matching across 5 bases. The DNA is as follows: TGCGCCAGCAGCGGGGACGGAGAGGGCGGCACAGATACGCAGTATTTT. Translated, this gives CASSGDGEGGTDTQYF.